This T cell receptor (beta chain) was captured by sequencing in a study of radiation and T cells in renal cell carcinoma. General study results and limits: In nephrectomy-only tumors, top 100 clonotypes averaged 43%, versus 54% irradiated.

The protocol was immunoSEQ multiplex PCR, while the TCRdb copy is restricted to in-frame clones and leaves out a portion. This table has more than 8,000 clones, around 64% appearing once. Comment on this clone: The antigen remains undetermined.

Germline CDR1 and CDR2: LGHNA and YSLEER. The CDR3 sequence is 15 residues long. Trimming pared 4 bases from V and 0 bases from J, leaving 11 bases between. This sample's treatment: treatment-naive control, cytoreductive nephrectomy. This renal cell carcinoma was of the clear cell type. The rearrangement uses TRBV4-3 and TRBJ2-3, with D perhaps being TRBD1 or TRBD2 (5 bases each). This TCR came from a man aged 55 to 70 with renal cell carcinoma. The sequencing used tumor tissue, collected from a patient whose treatment was nephrectomy without radiotherapy. The CDR3 protein is CASSRGVPSTDTQYF. CDR3 DNA sequence: TGCGCCAGCAGCCGAGGGGTTCCTAGCACAGATACGCAGTATTTT.